This T cell receptor (beta chain) is drawn from a study of T cell repertoires in cytomegalovirus infection. Study-wide context: CMV epitopes that were recently identified and HLA-C-restricted were used alongside well-studied HLA-B-restricted ones. Evidence of both CMV infection and a matching HLA type came from public TCR beta signatures.

With regard to this clonotype: Antigen: not known.

TCRdb used MiXCR to reprocess the reads, holding one entry per CDR3 protein. In the table there are tens of thousands of distinct CDR3 sequences, about 40% of which are singletons. Germline assignment: CDR1 ENHRY and CDR2 SYGVKD. Trimming pared 10 bases from V and 0 bases from J, leaving 12 bases between. The CDR3 is made up of 14 amino acids. Overall study findings and caveats: The ex vivo response was dominated by HLA-C-restricted CMV-specific TCR beta clonotypes. There were carriers of CMV plus the relevant HLA, and cumulative public TCR beta family frequency identified them.

The TCR was taken from a human donor in good health (CMV status not recorded). Some clones in this sample may be carry-over from other donors' samples. This specimen was CD8+ T cells from cultured PBMCs, taken from culture after CMV antigen stimulation. The chain recombines TRBV10-3 with TRBJ2-2, with D tentatively TRBD2 (6 bases). CDR3 sequence (DNA): TGTGCCAGGAAACTAGCAACGAACACCGGGGAGCTGTTTTTT. It yields the protein CARKLATNTGELFF.